This T cell receptor beta chain was sequenced during a study of technical replicates of blood from a few donors. The V gene lost 4 bases and the J gene lost 6 bases, with 10 bases spanning the gap. This CDR3 has 13 amino acids. Germline V lookup: CDR1 SGHRS, CDR2 YFSETQ. The data were produced by immunoSEQ multiplex PCR, yet TCRdb's version contains in-frame clones alone and is incomplete. The sample yields 50,000 to 70,000 clones, roughly 90% seen once. This clone was counted a single time. Sequenced material: PBMCs. The rearrangement uses TRBV5-1 and TRBJ1-4; D might be TRBD1 (5 bases). The clonotype was recovered from a human donor in good health. Some clones in this sample may be carry-over from other donors' samples. The CDR3 sequence is CASSGTGDEKLFF. In DNA, the CDR3 is TGCGCCAGCAGCGGAACAGGTGATGAAAAACTGTTTTTT. The whole variable domain, remainder taken from reference TRBV5-1 and TRBJ1-4, is KAGVTQTPRYLIKTRGQQVTLSCSPISGHRSVSWYQQTPGQGLQFLFEYFSETQRNKGNFPGRFSGRQFSNSRSEMNVSTLELGDSALYLCASSGTGDEKLFFGSGTQLSVL.